This passage covers 17 T cell receptor beta chains from one sample sequenced in a study of early T cells in non-severe SARS-CoV-2 infection. TCRdb re-analysed the 5' RACE reads in MiXCR, keeping a single row per CDR3 protein. This sample has approximately 98,000 distinct CDR3 sequences, with about 12% found just once. The sequenced sample was whole blood. The receptors shown here come from an adult who was a healthcare worker with PCR-confirmed SARS-CoV-2 infection or an uninfected control (not recorded which).

There are a few counts of this clonotype. This chain joins TRBV12-3 or TRBV12-4 and TRBJ2-7; D is unresolved. The CDR3 runs 13 residues. Between the trimmed V and J ends, which lost 3 bases and 2 bases, there was a span of 8 bases. CDR3 DNA: TGTGCCAGCAGTTTGAACCAAGCCTACGAGCAGTACTTC. Its translation: CASSLNQAYEQYF.

This clonotype occurred a few times. The rearrangement joins TRBV7-2 to TRBJ2-1; the match to TRBD1 covers 9 bases. Losses at the gene ends were 1 base for V and 10 bases for J; bases not matched to a gene: 8. The CDR3 runs 15 residues. Looked up from germline, CDR1 is SGHTA and CDR2 is FQGNSA. CDR3 coding DNA: TGTGCCAGCAGCTTAGGGGGACAGGGAGGATTCGAGCAGTTCTTC. Translating it yields CASSLGGQGGFEQFF. Full variable domain (remainder filled in from reference TRBV7-2 and TRBJ2-1): GAGVSQSPSNKVTEKGKDVELRCDPISGHTALYWYRQSLGQGLEFLIYFQGNSAPDKSGLPSDRFSAERTGGSVSTLTIQRTQQEDSAVYLCASSLGGQGGFEQFFGPGTRLTVL.

This chain connects TRBV18 to TRBJ2-7; TRBD1 agrees at 9 bases. This CDR3 is built from 15 residues. Germline V gene lookup returns CDR1 KGHSH and CDR2 LQKENI. J gave up 3 bases and V 3 bases, and 6 bases lay outside the gene matches. The CDR3 nucleotides read TGTGCCAGCTCACCCCGGACAGGGGATGACTACGAGCAGTACTTC. It is translated as CASSPRTGDDYEQYF.

At least ten counts were recorded for this clonotype. The J gene is TRBJ2-2, the V gene TRBV3-1; TRBD2 agrees at 8 bases. The junction had 13 bases not matched to a gene; V was cut back by 4 bases and J by 3 bases. Per germline, CDR1 LGHDT and CDR2 YNNKEL (reference sequence). The CDR3 totals 18 residues. CDR3: CASSPGLASGGHTGELFF. The CDR3 DNA reads TGTGCCAGCAGCCCCGGACTAGCCTCTGGAGGTCACACCGGGGAGCTGTTTTTT.

V usage is TRBV29-1 and J usage is TRBJ1-1; the D gene is possibly TRBD1 (6 bases). The V end was cut by 4 bases, the J end by 8 bases, with 17 bases between. Germline V gene lookup returns CDR1 SQVTM and CDR2 ANQGSEA. This CDR3 spans 13 amino acids. CDR3 DNA: TGCAGCGTTGCCGAAATAGGGGGAGGGGAAGCTTTCTTT. It specifies CSVAEIGGGEAFF.

This clonotype was seen repeatedly, ten times or more. The rearrangement joins TRBV18 to TRBJ1-2; TRBD1 might be the D (6 bases). The CDR3 sequence is 13 residues long. Trimming took 2 bases from V and 4 from J, leaving 8 bases between them. Germline V gives CDR1 KGHSH, CDR2 LQKENI. CDR3 in DNA: TGTGCCAGCTCACCAGGACAGATCTATGGCTACACCTTC. Its translation is CASSPGQIYGYTF.

The chain carries TRBV15 and TRBJ1-2, with 9 positions matching TRBD1. The CDR3 totals 17 residues. The germline V gene has CDR1 LNHNV and CDR2 YYDKDF (reference sequence). Trimming at V came to 3 bases and at J to 8 bases, leaving 16 bases not matched to a gene. The CDR3 nucleotides read TGTGCCACCAGCAGCTCCTTGTCCCGGGACAGGGAGACAGGCTACACCTTC. Protein sequence: CATSSSLSRDRETGYTF.

This chain connects TRBV29-1 to TRBJ1-2; D gene unclear. CDR3 size: 11 residues. Trimming removed 6 bases from V and 6 bases from J, with 11 bases in between. Per germline, CDR1 SQVTM and CDR2 ANQGSEA. Here the CDR3 reads CSVLSSDGYTF. Written as DNA, the CDR3 is TGCAGCGTCCTGTCTTCTGATGGCTACACCTTC. The full variable domain, rest sourced from reference TRBV29-1 and TRBJ1-2, is SAVISQKPSRDICQRGTSLTIQCQVDSQVTMMFWYRQQPGQSLTLIATANQGSEATYESGFVIDKFPISRPNLTFSTLTVSNMSPEDSSIYLCSVLSSDGYTFGSGTRLTVV.

This clonotype was counted ten times or more. V and J are TRBV2 and TRBJ2-3; 7 bases are shared with TRBD2. Per germline, CDR1 SNHLY and CDR2 FYNNEI. J lost 5 bases, V lost 5 bases, and 7 bases had no gene match. The CDR3 totals 14 residues. In nucleotides, the CDR3 is TGTGCCAGCAGTACACGGACTAGTAAAGATACGCAGTATTTT. This translates into CASSTRTSKDTQYF.

This clonotype has just one count. The J gene is TRBJ2-1, the V gene TRBV7-6; D tentatively reads TRBD1 or TRBD2 (6 bases each). Trimming shortened V by 5 bases and J by 9 bases, and 11 bases separated the two germline ends. Germline CDR1 SGHVS, CDR2 FNYEAQ. The CDR3 extends over 12 amino acids. CDR3 region: CASSNRGREQFF. CDR3 in DNA: TGTGCCAGCAGCAACCGGGGGCGTGAGCAGTTCTTC.

This clonotype came up a few times. At one end, the junction sequence differs from germline, possibly due to a read error. This sequence joins TRBV11-2 and TRBJ2-1, with D possibly TRBD1 on 6 matching bases. This CDR3 is 15 amino acids long. Germline values: CDR1 SGHAT, CDR2 FQNNGV. The DNA of the CDR3 is TGTGCCAGCAGCATACAGGGCGCCTCCCACAATGAGCAGTTCTTC. Translated: CASSIQGASHNEQFF.

The V and J genes are TRBV11-1 and TRBJ2-3; 13 nucleotides match TRBD2. This CDR3 region has 17 residues. V shed 5 bases, J shed 5 bases, and the junction held 10 bases outside the gene matches. The germline gives CDR1 SGHAT, CDR2 FQDESV (reference sequence). CDR3 in amino acids: CASSPYRGTSGVDTQYF. The CDR3 nucleotides read TGTGCCAGCAGCCCCTATAGGGGGACTAGCGGGGTAGATACGCAGTATTTT. Looking up the rest from reference TRBV11-1 and TRBJ2-3 gives the full variable domain: EAEVAQSPRYKITEKSQAVAFWCDPISGHATLYWYRQILGQGPELLVQFQDESVVDDSQLPKDRFSAERLKGVDSTLKIQPAELGDSAMYLCASSPYRGTSGVDTQYFGPGTRLTVL.

Details on this clonotype: Germline is not matched at one junction end, which may reflect a read error. This chain connects TRBV9 to TRBJ2-7; D may be TRBD2 (6 bases). Per germline, CDR1 SGDLS and CDR2 YYNGEE. This CDR3 has 15 residues. The CDR3: CVSSSRPGTFYEQYF. CDR3 in DNA: TGTGTCAGCAGCTCGCGTCCCGGGACTTTCTACGAGCAGTACTTC.

This clonotype was observed many times. The junction departs from germline at one end; a sequencing error may be responsible. The rearrangement links TRBV7-7 to TRBJ2-5; D unresolved. The CDR3 has 16 amino acids. Germline V gene sequence: CDR1 SSHAT, CDR2 FNYEAQ (reference sequence). The CDR3 here is CASSLGLVSLQETQYF. CDR3 bases: TGTGCTAGCAGCTTAGGCCTAGTTTCGCTCCAAGAGACCCAGTACTTC.

At least ten counts were recorded for this clonotype. The chain couples TRBV30 to TRBJ1-4; D unresolved. Germline V gene lookup returns CDR1 GTSNPN and CDR2 SVGIG (reference sequence). The CDR3 sequence is 11 residues long. V dropped 6 bases and J dropped 5 bases, with 7 bases sitting between them. This CDR3 reads CACKGNEKLFF. In nucleotides, the CDR3 is TGTGCCTGTAAAGGAAATGAAAAACTGTTTTTT.

J is TRBJ1-1 and V is TRBV30; no clear D gene. Per the germline V gene, CDR1 is GTSNPN and CDR2 is SVGIG (reference sequence). V gave up 2 bases and J gave up 0 bases, with 7 bases separating them. This CDR3 contains 13 residues. The CDR3 is CAWSSGLNTEAFF. In nucleotides, the CDR3 is TGTGCCTGGAGTTCCGGGTTGAACACTGAAGCTTTCTTT.

Many counts were recorded for this clonotype. The chain is built from TRBV5-1 and TRBJ2-2, with a weak D call TRBD2 (6 bases). CDR1 SGHRS and CDR2 YFSETQ come from the germline V gene. V lost 4 bases and J 0 bases, leaving 10 bases between the germline ends. The CDR3 covers 15 residues. CDR3 sequence (DNA): TGCGCCAGCAGCCCGGGACTGGCGAACACCGGGGAGCTGTTTTTT. This codes for CASSPGLANTGELFF.